This TCR beta chain was sequenced during a study of vaccination and CD4 T cells after COVID-19. Overall study: In the control cultures, a CEFX pool, an HIV-1 Nef pool, or no peptide was supplied.

CD4+ T cells that had been cultured provided DNA sequenced with the Oncomine TCR Beta short-read assay. In TCRdb, the PCR reads were re-called with MiXCR into one record per CDR3 protein. This sample yields 20,000 to 25,000 distinct CDR3 sequences, of which about 32% are seen a single time; 8.6% belongs to the top ten. Time point denoted: late sampling 161 to 241 days after vaccination in a few convalescent patients. Indicated treatment: approximately nine-day PBMC culture with coronavirus spike peptide pools or control peptides (ViraFEST assay). As regards this clonotype: Its antigen remains unidentified.

Germline loops: CDR1 KGHDR, CDR2 SFDVKD. This CDR3 region has 13 residues. Deletions cut 5 bases from V and 7 bases from J, with 14 bases between. The sequence was collected from a human donor who had recovered from COVID-19. V usage is TRBV24-1 and J usage is TRBJ2-7, with D unclear. Sequences were derived from CD4+ T cells from blood, cultured in vitro, sampled about 7 months after SARS-CoV-2 vaccination. The CDR3 bases are TGTGCCACCAGTGTCGCACGGCTTATAGAGCAGTACTTC. It translates to CATSVARLIEQYF.